This TCR beta chain was sequenced during a study of radiation and T cells in renal cell carcinoma. Findings and limits, study-wide: Dominant CDR3 motifs were more common in irradiated tumors than controls. Only small tumor regions of 0.95 to 1 g were sampled. From baseline, blood top tumor clonotypes peaked at 2 weeks post-radiation.

The CDR3 loop spans 15 amino acids. Trimming stripped 8 bases from V and 1 base from J, with 18 bases between. Germline V gene data show CDR1 as MNHEY and CDR2 as SVGAGI. With respect to this clone: As yet, its antigen is unknown.

Treatment noted: 15 Gy SBRT to primary tumor, nephrectomy 4 weeks later. Method: immunoSEQ multiplex PCR; TCRdb's copy keeps in-frame clones and lacks some. The data hold fewer than 4,500 clones, with 62% observed a single time. The rearrangement links TRBV6-5 to TRBJ2-7; possibly TRBD2 for D (6 bases). This receptor was obtained from a woman aged 55-70 years with renal cell carcinoma. The material was tumor tissue, obtained from a patient whose treatment included radiotherapy and nephrectomy. CDR3 bases: TGTGCCAGCTATGGGTTGGGGACTGCGTCCTACGAGCAGTACTTC. It specifies CASYGLGTASYEQYF.